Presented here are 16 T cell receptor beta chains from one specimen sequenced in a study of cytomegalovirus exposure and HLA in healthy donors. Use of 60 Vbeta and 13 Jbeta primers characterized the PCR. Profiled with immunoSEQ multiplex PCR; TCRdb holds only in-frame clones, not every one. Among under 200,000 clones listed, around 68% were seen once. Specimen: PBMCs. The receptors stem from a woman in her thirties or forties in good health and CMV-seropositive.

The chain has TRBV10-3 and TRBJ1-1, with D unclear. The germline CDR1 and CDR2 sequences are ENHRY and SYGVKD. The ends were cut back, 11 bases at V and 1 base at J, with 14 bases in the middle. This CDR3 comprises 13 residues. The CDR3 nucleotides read TGTGCCGCGGCCCCGTTGGCGAACACTGAAGCTTTCTTT. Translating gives CAAAPLANTEAFF.

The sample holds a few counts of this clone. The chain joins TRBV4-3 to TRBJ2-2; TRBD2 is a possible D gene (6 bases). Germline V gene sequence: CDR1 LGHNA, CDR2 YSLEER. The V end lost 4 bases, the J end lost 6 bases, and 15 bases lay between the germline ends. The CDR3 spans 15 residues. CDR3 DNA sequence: TGCGCCAGCAGCCCCGGGACTCCCTCCGCCGGGGAGCTGTTTTTT. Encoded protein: CASSPGTPSAGELFF.

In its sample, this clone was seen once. As DNA, the CDR3 is TGTGCCAGCAGTCCCGCCTCGAAGAGCTCCTACGAGCAGTACTTC. This translates into CASSPASKSSYEQYF. The V and J genes are TRBV27 and TRBJ2-7; unclear D gene. CDR3 size: 15 residues. CDR1 MNHEY and CDR2 SMNVEV come from the germline V gene (reference sequence). V lost 5 bases to trimming and J lost 0 bases, with 14 bases between them.

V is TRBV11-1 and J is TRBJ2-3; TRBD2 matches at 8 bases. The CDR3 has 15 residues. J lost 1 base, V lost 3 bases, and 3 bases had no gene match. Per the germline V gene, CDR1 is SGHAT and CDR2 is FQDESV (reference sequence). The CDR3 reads CASSLSRGGTDTQYF. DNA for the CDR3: TGTGCCAGCAGCTTGTCGCGGGGGGGCACAGATACGCAGTATTTT.

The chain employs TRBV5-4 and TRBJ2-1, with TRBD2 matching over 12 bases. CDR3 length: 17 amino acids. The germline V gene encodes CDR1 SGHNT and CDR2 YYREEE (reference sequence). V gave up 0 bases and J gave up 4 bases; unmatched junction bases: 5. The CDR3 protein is CASSLGGLAGLYNEQFF. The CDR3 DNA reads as TGTGCCAGCAGCTTGGGGGGACTAGCGGGTTTGTACAATGAGCAGTTCTTC.

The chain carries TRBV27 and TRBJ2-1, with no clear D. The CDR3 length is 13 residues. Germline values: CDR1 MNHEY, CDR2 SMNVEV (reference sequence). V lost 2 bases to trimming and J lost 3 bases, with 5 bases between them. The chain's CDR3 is CASSLGFYNEQFF. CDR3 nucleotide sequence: TGTGCCAGCAGTTTAGGCTTCTACAATGAGCAGTTCTTC.

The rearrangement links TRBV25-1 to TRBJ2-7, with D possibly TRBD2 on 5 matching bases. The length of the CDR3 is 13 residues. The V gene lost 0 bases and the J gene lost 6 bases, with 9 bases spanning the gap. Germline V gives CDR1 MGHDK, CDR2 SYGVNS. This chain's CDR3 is CASSEYGDPEQYF. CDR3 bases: TGTGCCAGCAGTGAATACGGGGATCCCGAGCAGTACTTC.

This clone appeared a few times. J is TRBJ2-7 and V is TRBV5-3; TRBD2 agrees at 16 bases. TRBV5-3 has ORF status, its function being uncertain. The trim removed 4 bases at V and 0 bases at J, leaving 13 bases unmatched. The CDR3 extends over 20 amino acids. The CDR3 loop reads CARSVERTGTSGGGSYEQYF. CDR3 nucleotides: TGTGCCAGAAGCGTAGAACGCACCGGGACTAGCGGGGGGGGCTCCTACGAGCAGTACTTC.

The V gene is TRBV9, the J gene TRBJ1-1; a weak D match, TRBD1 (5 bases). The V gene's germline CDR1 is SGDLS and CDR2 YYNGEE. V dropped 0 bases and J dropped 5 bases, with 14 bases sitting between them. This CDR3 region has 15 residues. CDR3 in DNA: TGTGCCAGCAGCGTAGGGGGGGGATACGGTACTGAAGCTTTCTTT. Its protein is CASSVGGGYGTEAFF.

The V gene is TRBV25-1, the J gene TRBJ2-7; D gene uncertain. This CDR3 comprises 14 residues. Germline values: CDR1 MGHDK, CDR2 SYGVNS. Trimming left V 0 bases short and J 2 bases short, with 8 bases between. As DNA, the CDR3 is TGTGCCAGCAGTGAATACAGACAAGCCTACGAGCAGTACTTC. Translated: CASSEYRQAYEQYF.

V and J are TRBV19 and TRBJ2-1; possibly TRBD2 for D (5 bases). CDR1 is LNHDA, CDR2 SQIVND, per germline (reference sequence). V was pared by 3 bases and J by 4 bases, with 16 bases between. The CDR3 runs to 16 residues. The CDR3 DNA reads TGTGCCAGTAGTATCAATAAGGGAAGAGGGTACAATGAGCAGTTCTTC. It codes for CASSINKGRGYNEQFF.

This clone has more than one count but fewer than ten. For the CDR3, the DNA is TGTGCCAGCAGCTCACCTAGCGGGAGAATCAATGAGCAGTTCTTC. It encodes CASSSPSGRINEQFF. This chain uses TRBV7-9 with TRBJ2-1, with 10 positions matching TRBD2. V dropped 4 bases and J dropped 6; count of bases not matched to a gene: 6. Germline V gene data show CDR1 as SEHNR and CDR2 as FQNEAQ (reference sequence). The CDR3 has 15 residues.

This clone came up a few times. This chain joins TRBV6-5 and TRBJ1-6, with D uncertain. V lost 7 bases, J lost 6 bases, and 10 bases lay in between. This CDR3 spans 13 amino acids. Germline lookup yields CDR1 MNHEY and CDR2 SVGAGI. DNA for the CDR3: TGTGCCAGCACTGGCAGGATTAATTCACCCCTCCACTTT. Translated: CASTGRINSPLHF.

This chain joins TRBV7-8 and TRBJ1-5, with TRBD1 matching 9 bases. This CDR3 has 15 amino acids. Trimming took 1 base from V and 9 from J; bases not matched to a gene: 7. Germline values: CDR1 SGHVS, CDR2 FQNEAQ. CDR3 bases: TGTGCCAGCAGCTTAGGACAGGGGGTTGGAGCGCCCCAGCATTTT. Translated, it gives CASSLGQGVGAPQHF.

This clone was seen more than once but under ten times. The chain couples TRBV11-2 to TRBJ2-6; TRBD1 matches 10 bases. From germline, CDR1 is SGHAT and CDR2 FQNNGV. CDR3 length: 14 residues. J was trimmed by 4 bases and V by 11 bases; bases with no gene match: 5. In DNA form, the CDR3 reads TGTGCCGACAGGGGGCTAACCGGGGCCAACGTCCTGACTTTC. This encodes CADRGLTGANVLTF.

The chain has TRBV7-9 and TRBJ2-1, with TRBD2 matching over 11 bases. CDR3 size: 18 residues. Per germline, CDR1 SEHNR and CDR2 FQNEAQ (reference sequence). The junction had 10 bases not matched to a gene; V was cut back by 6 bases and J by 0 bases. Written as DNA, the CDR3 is TGTGCCAGCAGTGGGGGACTAGCGGACCAGAGCTCCTACAATGAGCAGTTCTTC. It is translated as CASSGGLADQSSYNEQFF.